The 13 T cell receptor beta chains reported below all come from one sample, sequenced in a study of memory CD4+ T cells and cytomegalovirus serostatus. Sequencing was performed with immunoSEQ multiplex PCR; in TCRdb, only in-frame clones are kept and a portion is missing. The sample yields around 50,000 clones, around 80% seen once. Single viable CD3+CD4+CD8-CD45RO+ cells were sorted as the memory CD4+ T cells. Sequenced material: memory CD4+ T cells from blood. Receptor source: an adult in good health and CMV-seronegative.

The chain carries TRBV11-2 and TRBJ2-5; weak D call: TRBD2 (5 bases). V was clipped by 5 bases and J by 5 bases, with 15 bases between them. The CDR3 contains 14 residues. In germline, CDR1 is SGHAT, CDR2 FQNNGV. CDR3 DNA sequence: TGTGCCAGCAGCCAAGGGAGAGGCGGGGAGACCCAGTACTTC. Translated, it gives CASSQGRGGETQYF. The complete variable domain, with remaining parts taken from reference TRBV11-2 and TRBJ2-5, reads EAGVAQSPRYKIIEKRQSVAFWCNPISGHATLYWYQQILGQGPKLLIQFQNNGVVDDSQLPKDRFSAERLKGVDSTLKIQPAKLEDSAVYLCASSQGRGGETQYFGPGTRLLVL.

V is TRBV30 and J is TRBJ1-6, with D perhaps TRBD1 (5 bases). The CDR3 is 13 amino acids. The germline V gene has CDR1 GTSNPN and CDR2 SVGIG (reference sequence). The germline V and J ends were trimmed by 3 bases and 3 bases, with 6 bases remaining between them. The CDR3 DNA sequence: TGTGCCTGGAGAGGGGACTATAATTCACCCCTCCACTTT. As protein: CAWRGDYNSPLHF.

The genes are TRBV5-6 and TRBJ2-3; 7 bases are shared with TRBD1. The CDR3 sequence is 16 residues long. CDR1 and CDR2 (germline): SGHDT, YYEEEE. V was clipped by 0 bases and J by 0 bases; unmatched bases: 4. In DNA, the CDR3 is TGTGCCAGCAGCTTGGTGGACAGGCCTAGCACAGATACGCAGTATTTT. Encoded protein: CASSLVDRPSTDTQYF.

Written as DNA, the CDR3 is TGTGCCACCTTTGGGGGTGGCAATCAGCCCCAGCATTTT. It specifies CATFGGGNQPQHF. The chain uses TRBV6-5 and TRBJ1-5; TRBD1 is a possible D gene (5 bases). This CDR3 has 13 residues. From germline, CDR1 is MNHEY and CDR2 SVGAGI. V dropped 10 bases and J dropped 2 bases, with 12 bases sitting between them.

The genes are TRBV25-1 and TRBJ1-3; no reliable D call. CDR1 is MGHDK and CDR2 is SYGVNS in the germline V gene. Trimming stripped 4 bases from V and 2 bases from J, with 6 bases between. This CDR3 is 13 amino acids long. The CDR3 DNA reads TGTGCCAGCAGTGTGACTGCTGGAAACACCATATATTTT. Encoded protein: CASSVTAGNTIYF.

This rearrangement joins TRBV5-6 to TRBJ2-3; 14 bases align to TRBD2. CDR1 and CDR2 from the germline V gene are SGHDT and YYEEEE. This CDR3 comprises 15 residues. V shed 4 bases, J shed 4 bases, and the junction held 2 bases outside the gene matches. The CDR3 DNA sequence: TGTGCCAGCAGCCCGGGACTAGCGGGGGCAGATACGCAGTATTTT. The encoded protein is CASSPGLAGADTQYF.

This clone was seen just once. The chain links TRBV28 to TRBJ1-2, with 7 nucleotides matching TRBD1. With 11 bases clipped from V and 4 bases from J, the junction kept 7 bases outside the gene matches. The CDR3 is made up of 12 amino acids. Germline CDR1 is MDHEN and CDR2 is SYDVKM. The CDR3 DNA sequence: TGTGCCGCGGTCGGGACAGTCTATGGCTACACCTTC. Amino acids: CAAVGTVYGYTF.

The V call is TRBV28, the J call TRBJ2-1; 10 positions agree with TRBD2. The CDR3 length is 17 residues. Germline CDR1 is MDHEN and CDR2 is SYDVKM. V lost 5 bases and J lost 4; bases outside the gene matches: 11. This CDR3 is CASSPTAGTSVYNEQFF. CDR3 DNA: TGTGCCAGCAGTCCCACTGCGGGGACTAGCGTGTACAATGAGCAGTTCTTC.

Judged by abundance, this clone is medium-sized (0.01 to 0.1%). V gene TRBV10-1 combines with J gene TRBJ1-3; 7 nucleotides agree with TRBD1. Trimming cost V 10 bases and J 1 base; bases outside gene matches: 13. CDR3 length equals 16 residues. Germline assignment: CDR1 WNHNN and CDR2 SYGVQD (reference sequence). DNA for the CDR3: TGCGCCACCGCGCTCCGACAGGGATGTTCTGGAAACACCATATATTTT. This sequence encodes CATALRQGCSGNTIYF.

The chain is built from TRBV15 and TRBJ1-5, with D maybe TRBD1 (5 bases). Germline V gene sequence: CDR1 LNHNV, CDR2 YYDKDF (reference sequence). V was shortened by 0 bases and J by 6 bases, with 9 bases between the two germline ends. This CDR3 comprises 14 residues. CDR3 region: CATSRDRGIQPQHF. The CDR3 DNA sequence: TGTGCCACCAGCAGAGATCGGGGGATTCAGCCCCAGCATTTT. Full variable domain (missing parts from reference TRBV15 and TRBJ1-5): DAMVIQNPRYQVTQFGKPVTLSCSQTLNHNVMYWYQQKSSQAPKLLFHYYDKDFNNEADTPDNFQSRRPNTSFCFLDIRSPGLGDTAMYLCATSRDRGIQPQHFGDGTRLSIL.

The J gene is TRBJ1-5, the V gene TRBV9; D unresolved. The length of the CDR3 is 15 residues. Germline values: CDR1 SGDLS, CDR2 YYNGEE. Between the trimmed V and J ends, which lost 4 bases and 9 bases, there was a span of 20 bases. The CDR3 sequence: CASSPGGLGIGPQHF. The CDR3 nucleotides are TGTGCCAGCAGCCCGGGCGGTTTAGGAATCGGGCCCCAGCATTTT.

The CDR3 loop is CASSFFRGDEQFF. The CDR3 DNA follows: TGTGCCAGCAGCTTCTTCCGGGGGGATGAGCAGTTCTTC. The rearrangement uses TRBV11-3 and TRBJ2-1; TRBD2 matches 7 bases. With 3 bases clipped from V and 8 bases from J, the junction kept 4 bases outside the gene matches. The CDR3 sequence is 13 residues long. Germline lookup yields CDR1 SGHNT and CDR2 YENEEA.

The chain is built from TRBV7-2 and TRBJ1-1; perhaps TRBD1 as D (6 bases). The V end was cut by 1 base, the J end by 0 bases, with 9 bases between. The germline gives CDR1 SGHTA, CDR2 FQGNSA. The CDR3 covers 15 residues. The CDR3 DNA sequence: TGTGCCAGCAGCTTAGTAGGACAGATGAACACTGAAGCTTTCTTT. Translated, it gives CASSLVGQMNTEAFF.